This T cell receptor beta chain was sequenced for a study of T cell responses to AZD1222 COVID-19 vaccine. Repertoires were generated with immunoSEQ multiplex PCR, while TCRdb's copy carries only in-frame clones and drops some. Among some 190,000 clones, about nine tenths were seen once, and the ten largest hold approximately 1.9%. CDR3 size: 14 residues. Germline values: CDR1 SGHDT, CDR2 YYEEEE. Trimming shortened V by 1 base and J by 0 bases, and 7 bases separated the two germline ends. This specimen consisted of peripheral blood, obtained 28 days after the second AZD1222 dose. The rearrangement uses TRBV5-6 and TRBJ1-1; no clear D. The origin of this receptor is an adult who received the AZD1222 COVID-19 vaccine. CDR3: CASSLSQMNTEAFF. As DNA, the CDR3 is TGTGCCAGCAGCTTGTCGCAGATGAACACTGAAGCTTTCTTT.